Listed here is a single T cell receptor (beta chain). Its antigen is not known. The data stem from a study of monozygotic twins with inflammatory bowel disease. Every single donor had a 2.5 ml blood sample drawn. Whole-study findings and limits: The analysis failed to separate different T cell subtypes.

Nested PCRs of approximately 17 and 9 cycles, two in total, were run on TCRalpha and TCRbeta cDNA. TCRdb processed the 5' RACE reads again and assigns one entry to each CDR3 protein, with no DNA. Its listing shows approximately 400,000 distinct CDR3 sequences. Per the germline V gene, CDR1 is MNHEY and CDR2 is SVGEGT. The CDR3 is made up of 15 amino acids. The source material was blood. The sequence was obtained from a human donor with ulcerative colitis or Crohn's disease, or a healthy co-twin of an affected twin (not recorded which). The chain has TRBV6-2 or TRBV6-3 and TRBJ1-2; TCRdb picks TRBD1, but there is no DNA to check that call. CDR3 sequence: CASSQGQGTDYGYTF.